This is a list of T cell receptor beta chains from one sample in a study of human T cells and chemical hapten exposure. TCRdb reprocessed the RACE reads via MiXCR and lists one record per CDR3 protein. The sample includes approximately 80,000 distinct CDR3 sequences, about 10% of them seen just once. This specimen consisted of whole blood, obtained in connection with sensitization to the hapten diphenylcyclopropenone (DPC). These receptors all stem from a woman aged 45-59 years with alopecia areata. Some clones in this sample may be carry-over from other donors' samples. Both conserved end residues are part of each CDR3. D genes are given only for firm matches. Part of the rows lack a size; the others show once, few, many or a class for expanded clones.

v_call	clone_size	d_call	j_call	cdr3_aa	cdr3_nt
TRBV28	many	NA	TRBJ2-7	CASTLTGGDEQYF	TGTGCCAGCACCTTAACCGGGGGAGACGAGCAGTACTTC
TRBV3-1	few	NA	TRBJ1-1	CASSRTGWLSGNTEAFF	TGTGCCAGCAGCCGCACAGGGTGGTTATCAGGGAACACTGAAGCTTTCTTT
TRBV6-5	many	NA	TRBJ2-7	CASSSRDSRREQYF	TGTGCCAGCAGTTCCCGGGACTCGAGGCGAGAGCAGTACTTC
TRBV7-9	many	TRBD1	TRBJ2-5	CASSTDRGTETQYF	TGTGCCAGCAGCACCGACAGGGGGACGGAGACCCAGTACTTC
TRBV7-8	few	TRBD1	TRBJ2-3	CASPGGSTDTQYF	TGTGCCAGCCCAGGGGGCAGCACAGATACGCAGTATTTT
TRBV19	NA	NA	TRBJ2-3	CASSMGTGTDTQYF	TGTGCCAGTAGTATGGGGACCGGTACAGATACGCAGTATTTT
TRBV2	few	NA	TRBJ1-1	CASSEDGNTEAFF	TGTGCCAGCAGTGAGGACGGGAACACTGAAGCTTTCTTT
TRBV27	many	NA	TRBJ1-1	CASSFTGITEAFF	TGTGCCAGCAGTTTCACCGGGATAACTGAAGCTTTCTTT
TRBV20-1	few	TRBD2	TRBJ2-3	CSATGTGGTDTQYF	TGCAGTGCAACCGGGACCGGGGGGACAGATACGCAGTATTTT
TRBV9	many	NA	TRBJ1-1	CASSAQVNTEAFF	TGTGCCAGCAGCGCCCAGGTTAACACTGAAGCTTTCTTT
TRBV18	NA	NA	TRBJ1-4	CASSQARYGGPTNEKLFF	TGTGCCAGCTCACAGGCCCGCTATGGGGGTCCTACTAATGAAAAACTGTTTTTT
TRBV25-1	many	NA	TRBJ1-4	CASSPWTGTDEKLFF	TGTGCCAGCAGTCCATGGACTGGAACGGACGAAAAACTGTTTTTT
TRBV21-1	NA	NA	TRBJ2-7	CASTQAQGSIYEQYF	TGTGCCAGCACCCAAGCTCAGGGCAGCATCTACGAGCAGTACTTC
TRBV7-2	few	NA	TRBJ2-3	CASSRAADTQYF	TGTGCCAGCAGCAGAGCAGCAGATACGCAGTATTTT
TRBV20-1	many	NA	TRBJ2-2	CSARDIKKDTIRGELFF	TGCAGTGCTAGAGATATTAAGAAGGACACCATTCGCGGGGAGCTGTTTTTT
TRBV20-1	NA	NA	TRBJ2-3	CSAPPGLYTDTQYF	TGCAGTGCTCCACCGGGACTGTACACAGATACGCAGTATTTT
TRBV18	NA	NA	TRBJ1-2	CASSNTNNGYTF	TGTGCCAGCTCAAACACCAACAATGGCTACACCTTC
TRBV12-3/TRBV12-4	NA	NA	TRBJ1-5	CASQGPGNQPQHF	TGTGCCAGTCAGGGGCCTGGCAATCAGCCCCAGCATTTT
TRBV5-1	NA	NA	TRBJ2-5	CASSSQGGETQYF	TGCGCCAGCAGCTCACAGGGTGGTGAGACCCAGTACTTC
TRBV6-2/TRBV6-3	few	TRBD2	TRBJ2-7	CASSLAGGDYEQYF	TGTGCCAGCTCCTTAGCGGGAGGTGACTACGAGCAGTACTTC
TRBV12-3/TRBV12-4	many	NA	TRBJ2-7	CASSLVAGKDEQYF	TGTGCCAGCAGTTTAGTGGCGGGGAAGGACGAGCAGTACTTC
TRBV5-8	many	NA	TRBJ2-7	CASSPHYEQYF	TGTGCCAGCAGCCCTCACTACGAGCAGTACTTC
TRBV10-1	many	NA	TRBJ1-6	CASSERGPSSPLHF	TGCGCCAGCAGTGAGAGGGGCCCCAGTTCACCCCTCCACTTT
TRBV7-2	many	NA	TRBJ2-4	CASSQFWEGSGNIQYF	TGTGCCAGCAGCCAGTTCTGGGAAGGGTCCGGAAACATTCAGTACTTC
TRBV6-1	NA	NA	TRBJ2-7	CASSGARRFPYEQYF	TGTGCCAGCAGCGGGGCCCGGAGGTTCCCCTACGAGCAGTACTTC
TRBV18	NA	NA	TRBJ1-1	CASSPGIQEAFF	TGTGCCAGCTCACCAGGAATCCAGGAAGCTTTCTTT
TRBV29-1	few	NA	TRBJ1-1	CSVDEGFTEAFF	TGCAGCGTTGATGAGGGATTCACTGAAGCTTTCTTT
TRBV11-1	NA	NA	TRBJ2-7	CASSLMRGKGYEQYF	TGTGCCAGCAGCTTAATGAGGGGAAAAGGCTACGAGCAGTACTTC
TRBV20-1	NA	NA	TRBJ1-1	CSARRTPGGAFF	TGCAGTGCTCGACGGACACCCGGGGGAGCTTTCTTT
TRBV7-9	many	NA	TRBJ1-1	CASSLAGTSEAFF	TGTGCCAGCAGCTTAGCCGGGACATCTGAAGCTTTCTTT
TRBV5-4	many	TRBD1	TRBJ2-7	CASSFPDRVVHEQYF	TGTGCCAGCAGCTTCCCGGACAGGGTAGTCCACGAGCAGTACTTC
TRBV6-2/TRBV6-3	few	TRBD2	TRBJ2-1	CASRPGTSGNEFF	TGTGCCAGCAGGCCCGGGACTAGCGGGAATGAGTTCTTC
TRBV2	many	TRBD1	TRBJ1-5	CASSEWDSRNQPQHF	TGTGCCAGCAGTGAGTGGGACAGTCGCAATCAGCCCCAGCATTTT
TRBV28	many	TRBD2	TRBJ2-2	CASSSAGAGTGELFF	TGTGCCAGCAGTTCAGCGGGAGCGGGCACCGGGGAGCTGTTTTTT
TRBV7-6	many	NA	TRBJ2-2	CASSHRVGTGELFF	TGTGCCAGCAGCCACAGGGTGGGGACCGGGGAGCTGTTTTTT
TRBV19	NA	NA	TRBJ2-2	CASRGTSNTGELFF	TGTGCCAGTAGAGGGACGTCGAACACCGGGGAGCTGTTTTTT
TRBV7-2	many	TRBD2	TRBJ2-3	CASSPIQGLAADTQYF	TGTGCCAGCAGCCCGATCCAGGGACTAGCCGCAGATACGCAGTATTTT
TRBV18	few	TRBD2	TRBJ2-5	CASSRQRGRETQYF	TGTGCCAGCTCACGACAGCGGGGGCGAGAGACCCAGTACTTC
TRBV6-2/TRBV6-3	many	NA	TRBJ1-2	CASSFGQSYGYTF	TGTGCCAGCAGCTTCGGACAGTCCTATGGCTACACCTTC
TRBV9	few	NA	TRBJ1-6	CASSERSTTNSPLHF	TGTGCCAGCAGCGAAAGATCGACAACAAATTCACCCCTCCACTTT
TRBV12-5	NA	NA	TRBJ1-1	CASGWGGDGTEAFF	TGTGCTAGTGGTTGGGGAGGGGACGGCACTGAAGCTTTCTTT
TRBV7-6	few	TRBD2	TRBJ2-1	CASSLQSASGANEQFF	TGTGCCAGCAGCTTACAGTCGGCTAGCGGGGCGAATGAGCAGTTCTTC
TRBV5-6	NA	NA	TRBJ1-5	CASSLGGPRQDQPQHF	TGTGCCAGCAGCTTGGGGGGCCCACGACAGGATCAGCCCCAGCATTTT
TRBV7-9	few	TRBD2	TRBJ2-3	CASSRGASGTTSTDTQYF	TGTGCCAGCAGCAGAGGGGCTAGCGGGACGACTAGCACAGATACGCAGTATTTT
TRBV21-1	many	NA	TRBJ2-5	CASSQRTREETQYF	TGTGCCAGCAGCCAACGGACCCGTGAGGAGACCCAGTACTTC
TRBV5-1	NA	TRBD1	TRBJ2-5	CASSPGQGTETQYF	TGCGCCAGCAGCCCGGGACAGGGCACCGAGACCCAGTACTTC
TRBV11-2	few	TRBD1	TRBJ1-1	CASSPTGLRAFF	TGTGCCAGCAGCCCGACAGGGCTTAGGGCTTTCTTT
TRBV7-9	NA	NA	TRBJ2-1	CASSSGLYGEQFF	TGTGCCAGCAGCTCTGGACTGTACGGTGAGCAGTTCTTC
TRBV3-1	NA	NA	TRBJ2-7	CASSPEPTYEQYF	TGTGCCAGCAGCCCGGAACCCACCTACGAGCAGTACTTC
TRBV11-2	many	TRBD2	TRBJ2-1	CASSRGLAGVRNEQFF	TGTGCCAGCAGCCGAGGACTAGCGGGAGTACGCAATGAGCAGTTCTTC
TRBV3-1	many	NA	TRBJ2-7	CASSQPLGEQYF	TGTGCCAGCAGCCAGCCCCTGGGCGAGCAGTACTTC
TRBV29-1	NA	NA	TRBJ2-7	CSVGQGSSYEQYF	TGCAGCGTTGGCCAGGGGAGCTCCTACGAGCAGTACTTC
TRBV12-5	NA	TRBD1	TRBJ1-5	CARHDRGDQPQHF	TGTGCTAGACATGACAGGGGGGATCAGCCCCAGCATTTT